These 29 T cell receptor beta chains were all obtained from the same sample, sequenced in a study of shared clonotypes between healthy human individuals. Sequencing used immunoSEQ multiplex PCR; TCRdb keeps in-frame clones, though not all of them. The data contain some 790,000 clones, 72% of them singletons. What was sequenced was memory CD4+ T cells sorted from blood. Subset denoted: CD45RA-negative fraction. Every receptor here comes from a woman younger than 45 in good health.

The chain links TRBV19 to TRBJ2-3, with TRBD2 matching 7 bases. The V segment lost 8 bases and the J segment 1 base; nucleotides outside the gene matches: 6. This CDR3 comprises 14 residues. Germline V lookup: CDR1 LNHDA, CDR2 SQIVND (reference sequence). The DNA of the CDR3 is TGTGCCAGTTCGCCTAGCGGAGGCACAGATACGCAGTATTTT. This codes for CASSPSGGTDTQYF.

J is TRBJ2-2 and V is TRBV9, with no clear D. Trimming took 3 bases from V and 0 from J, leaving 9 bases between them. Germline assignment: CDR1 SGDLS and CDR2 YYNGEE. CDR3 size: 15 residues. The CDR3 bases are TGTGCCAGCAGCGGCAGATGGACGAACACCGGGGAGCTGTTTTTT. The encoded protein is CASSGRWTNTGELFF.

The DNA for the CDR3 is TGTGCCAGCAGTGAATACTGGGGGGGGGCGGCTGAAGCTTTCTTT. Amino acids: CASSEYWGGAAEAFF. The V gene is TRBV25-1, the J gene TRBJ1-1, with D maybe TRBD1 (6 bases). This CDR3 is built from 15 residues. V was cut by 0 bases and J by 6 bases, with 14 bases left in between. CDR1 is MGHDK and CDR2 is SYGVNS in the germline V gene. The full variable domain, completed using reference TRBV25-1 and TRBJ1-1, is EADIYQTPRYLVIGTGKKITLECSQTMGHDKMYWYQQDPGMELHLIHYSYGVNSTEKGDLSSESTVSRIRTEHFPLTLESARPSHTSQYLCASSEYWGGAAEAFFGQGTRLTVV.

The chain joins TRBV7-2 to TRBJ2-1; D unclear. The CDR3 has 15 residues. Per germline, CDR1 SGHTA and CDR2 FQGNSA. Trimming removed 5 bases at V and 7 bases at J, with 18 bases between. CDR3 amino acids: CASSPQRDSWNEQFF. CDR3 coding DNA: TGTGCCAGCAGCCCTCAGCGAGACTCCTGGAATGAGCAGTTCTTC.

The chain is built from TRBV29-1 and TRBJ1-2; D is undetermined. The CDR3 runs to 14 residues. Trimming removed 3 bases from V and 8 bases from J, with 19 bases in between. CDR1 is SQVTM and CDR2 is ANQGSEA in the germline V gene. In DNA, the CDR3 is TGCAGCGTTGATGCCAGCTCAAGACTAGGCGGCTACACCTTC. Its translation: CSVDASSRLGGYTF.

V and J are TRBV7-3 and TRBJ2-3; D might be TRBD1 or TRBD2, each matching 6 bases. V was shortened by 2 bases and J by 4 bases, with 13 bases between the two germline ends. The germline gives CDR1 SGHTA, CDR2 FQGTGA. CDR3 length equals 15 residues. The CDR3 nucleotides read TGTGCCAGCAGCTTAGGACAGTGGGAGGCAGATACGCAGTATTTT. This sequence encodes CASSLGQWEADTQYF.

V and J are TRBV4-2 and TRBJ2-3, with D perhaps TRBD1 (5 bases). Germline V CDR1 and CDR2: LGHNA, YNFKEQ. The CDR3 is 18 amino acids. V shed 1 base and J shed 3 bases, with 20 bases lying between them. The CDR3 sequence: CASSQVSPGSGRTDTQYF. CDR3 DNA sequence: TGTGCCAGCAGCCAAGTGAGTCCAGGGTCGGGTAGAACAGATACGCAGTATTTT.

CDR3 region: CASSSGTSGSESEFF. As DNA, the CDR3 is TGTGCCAGCAGCTCCGGGACTAGCGGGAGTGAATCCGAGTTCTTC. The chain recombines TRBV7-2 with TRBJ2-1; 14 bases are a match to TRBD2. The CDR3 sequence is 15 residues long. CDR1 is SGHTA and CDR2 is FQGNSA in the germline V gene. V trimming: 4 bases; J trimming: 14 bases; junction bases outside the gene matches: 10.

This clone was seen more than once but under ten times. The chain links TRBV5-8 to TRBJ2-1, with D uncertain. The V and J ends lost 3 bases and 0 bases respectively, with 13 bases between them. Germline V gene data show CDR1 as SGHTS and CDR2 as YDEGEE. CDR3 length equals 16 residues. CDR3 DNA sequence: TGTGCCAGCAGCTCCCTCGACGGTAGCTCCTACAATGAGCAGTTCTTC. It specifies CASSSLDGSSYNEQFF. Full variable domain (outside the CDR3, taken from reference TRBV5-8 and TRBJ2-1): EAGVTQSPTHLIKTRGQQATLRCSPISGHTSVYWYQQALGLGLQFLLWYDEGEERNRGNFPPRFSGRQFPNYSSELNVNALELEDSALYLCASSSLDGSSYNEQFFGPGTRLTVL.

The rearrangement uses TRBV7-9 and TRBJ2-1; a weak D match, TRBD2 (6 bases). The CDR3 is 13 residues long. Trimming removed 5 bases at V and 6 bases at J, with 11 bases between. Germline CDR1 is SEHNR and CDR2 is FQNEAQ (reference sequence). Here the CDR3 DNA reads TGTGCCAGCAGCCAACTCGGGGGCAATGAGCAGTTCTTC. Translated: CASSQLGGNEQFF.

In this sample, this clone turned up a few times. The chain couples TRBV15 to TRBJ2-1; 7 bases are shared with TRBD2. Germline values: CDR1 LNHNV, CDR2 YYDKDF (reference sequence). Trimming cost V 0 bases and J 3 bases; bases outside gene matches: 8. The CDR3 covers 17 residues. CDR3 nucleotide sequence: TGTGCCACCAGCAGAGAAACAACTAGCGTCTACTACAATGAGCAGTTCTTC. Residues: CATSRETTSVYYNEQFF.

This clone showed up just once. The chain recombines TRBV18 with TRBJ2-2; D unclear. Germline V gives CDR1 KGHSH, CDR2 LQKENI. The CDR3 spans 13 residues. V shed 2 bases and J shed 3 bases, with 4 bases lying between them. Written as DNA, the CDR3 is TGTGCCAGCTCACCATTTGACACCGGGGAGCTGTTTTTT. It specifies CASSPFDTGELFF.

The rearrangement joins TRBV7-2 to TRBJ2-1; D is perhaps TRBD1 (6 bases). CDR1 and CDR2 from the germline V gene are SGHTA and FQGNSA. This CDR3 is built from 15 residues. Trimming stripped 4 bases from V and 7 bases from J, with 17 bases between. The DNA of the CDR3 is TGTGCCAGCAGCTCCTCCTACAGGGCTGAGAATGAGCAGTTCTTC. Its translation: CASSSSYRAENEQFF.

V gene TRBV4-1 combines with J gene TRBJ2-7; perhaps D is TRBD1 or TRBD2 (5 bases each). V lost 1 base to trimming and J lost 3 bases, with 13 bases between them. The CDR3 has 15 amino acids. Germline CDR1 MGHRA, CDR2 YSYEKL. CDR3 in amino acids: CASSQVGTVHYEQYF. In DNA, the CDR3 is TGCGCCAGCAGCCAAGTGGGGACGGTCCACTACGAGCAGTACTTC.

V usage is TRBV13 and J usage is TRBJ2-2; D is possibly TRBD1 or TRBD2 (5 bases each). The CDR3 spans 16 residues. V was trimmed by 0 bases and J by 4 bases, leaving 12 bases between them. Germline CDR1 PRHDT, CDR2 FYEKMQ (reference sequence). In DNA form, the CDR3 reads TGTGCCAGCAGCTTAGGACCAAAGAGGGGCACCGGGGAGCTGTTTTTT. It translates to CASSLGPKRGTGELFF.

This clone was found a few times. J is TRBJ1-5 and V is TRBV7-9; D is unresolved. Germline assignment: CDR1 SEHNR and CDR2 FQNEAQ (reference sequence). The length of the CDR3 is 13 residues. Trimming took off 2 bases at V and 5 bases at J, with 7 bases between the two ends. The CDR3 DNA is TGTGCCAGCAGCTTATATGCGGATCAGCCCCAGCATTTT. This encodes CASSLYADQPQHF. Full variable domain (missing parts from reference TRBV7-9 and TRBJ1-5): DTGVSQNPRHKITKRGQNVTFRCDPISEHNRLYWYRQTLGQGPEFLTYFQNEAQLEKSRLLSDRFSAERPKGSFSTLEIQRTEQGDSAMYLCASSLYADQPQHFGDGTRLSIL.

The J gene is TRBJ2-2, the V gene TRBV19; tentatively, D is TRBD2 (6 bases). The length of the CDR3 is 15 residues. Germline assignment: CDR1 LNHDA and CDR2 SQIVND (reference sequence). With 5 bases removed from V and 4 bases from J, the gap between germline ends came to 14 bases. The chain's CDR3 is CASSVQNGGTGELFF. As DNA, the CDR3 is TGTGCCAGTAGTGTGCAAAACGGGGGCACCGGGGAGCTGTTTTTT. Full variable domain (outside the CDR3, taken from reference TRBV19 and TRBJ2-2): DGGITQSPKYLFRKEGQNVTLSCEQNLNHDAMYWYRQDPGQGLRLIYYSQIVNDFQKGDIAEGYSVSREKKESFPLTVTSAQKNPTAFYLCASSVQNGGTGELFFGEGSRLTVL.

This clone was detected a few times. The CDR3, as DNA: TGTGCCAGCAGTTTTGGACACGAGCAGTACTTC. This codes for CASSFGHEQYF. The chain couples TRBV25-1 to TRBJ2-7; D remains ambiguous. V lost 5 bases and J lost 5, with 7 bases in between. The germline V gene encodes CDR1 MGHDK and CDR2 SYGVNS. The CDR3 runs to 11 residues.

The chain is built from TRBV28 and TRBJ2-2; D gene unclear. Germline V gene data show CDR1 as MDHEN and CDR2 as SYDVKM. The CDR3 has 15 amino acids. The germline V and J ends were trimmed by 0 bases and 4 bases, with 9 bases remaining between them. The CDR3 reads CASSLWSASTGELFF. The CDR3 bases are TGTGCCAGCAGTTTATGGTCAGCTTCCACCGGGGAGCTGTTTTTT.

The chain combines TRBV5-8 with TRBJ2-3; D gene unclear. Trimming shortened V by 1 base and J by 0 bases, and 9 bases separated the two germline ends. There are 15 residues in the CDR3. The germline V gene encodes CDR1 SGHTS and CDR2 YDEGEE. The CDR3 DNA reads TGTGCCAGCAGCTTGTCGCCGGCTAGCACAGATACGCAGTATTTT. It encodes CASSLSPASTDTQYF.

The chain couples TRBV25-1 to TRBJ1-1, with TRBD1 matching 8 bases. The CDR3 is 15 residues long. The trim removed 6 bases at V and 1 base at J, leaving 7 bases unmatched. CDR1 MGHDK and CDR2 SYGVNS come from the germline V gene. The CDR3 coding sequence is TGTGCCAGCAGACCAGGGGGCCGGGGGAACACTGAAGCTTTCTTT. Translated, it gives CASRPGGRGNTEAFF.

The chain recombines TRBV6-1 with TRBJ2-6; unclear D gene. Trimming stripped 2 bases from V and 0 bases from J, with 8 bases between. The CDR3 contains 16 residues. Looked up from germline, CDR1 is MNHNS and CDR2 is SASEGT. The CDR3 reads CASSESANSGANVLTF. CDR3 DNA sequence: TGTGCCAGCAGTGAATCTGCGAACTCTGGGGCCAACGTCCTGACTTTC.

The chain couples TRBV11-2 to TRBJ2-5; tentative D call: TRBD1 (5 bases). CDR1 and CDR2 (germline): SGHAT, FQNNGV. The CDR3 covers 15 residues. The germline V and J ends were trimmed by 4 bases and 2 bases, with 14 bases remaining between them. CDR3 in amino acids: CASSSWGGIQETQYF. For the CDR3, the DNA is TGTGCCAGCAGCTCGTGGGGCGGCATACAAGAGACCCAGTACTTC. Full variable domain (missing parts from reference TRBV11-2 and TRBJ2-5): EAGVAQSPRYKIIEKRQSVAFWCNPISGHATLYWYQQILGQGPKLLIQFQNNGVVDDSQLPKDRFSAERLKGVDSTLKIQPAKLEDSAVYLCASSSWGGIQETQYFGPGTRLLVL.

The chain carries TRBV7-2 and TRBJ1-2; 10 bases align to TRBD1. Per the germline V gene, CDR1 is SGHTA and CDR2 is FQGNSA. This CDR3 is 15 amino acids long. V shed 5 bases, J shed 0 bases, and the junction held 3 bases outside the gene matches. CDR3 in amino acids: CASSVGTGANYGYTF. CDR3 DNA: TGTGCCAGCAGCGTAGGGACAGGGGCTAACTATGGCTACACCTTC. The full variable domain, with the rest looked up from reference TRBV7-2 and TRBJ1-2, is GAGVSQSPSNKVTEKGKDVELRCDPISGHTALYWYRQSLGQGLEFLIYFQGNSAPDKSGLPSDRFSAERTGGSVSTLTIQRTQQEDSAVYLCASSVGTGANYGYTFGSGTRLTVV.

This clone was counted between two and nine times. CDR3 coding DNA: TGTGCCAGCTCACCTGGACTCTCTCGGGGATCTCAAGAGACCCAGTACTTC. Translation gives CASSPGLSRGSQETQYF. This chain connects TRBV18 to TRBJ2-5; possible D gene TRBD2, 5 bases. Trimming took 3 bases from V and 2 from J, leaving 19 bases between them. The CDR3 is 17 amino acids. Germline-derived CDR1 and CDR2 are KGHSH and LQKENI. Full variable domain (missing parts from reference TRBV18 and TRBJ2-5): NAGVMQNPRHLVRRRGQEARLRCSPMKGHSHVYWYRQLPEEGLKFMVYLQKENIIDESGMPKERFSAEFPKEGPSILRIQQVVRGDSAAYFCASSPGLSRGSQETQYFGPGTRLLVL.

The chain couples TRBV2 to TRBJ2-2, with 8 bases identical to TRBD1. Trimming removed 7 bases from V and 0 bases from J; junction bases left unmatched: 4. The CDR3 totals 15 residues. Germline-derived CDR1 and CDR2 are SNHLY and FYNNEI. The DNA of the CDR3 is TGTGCCAGCAAAGACAGGGGTCCGAACACCGGGGAGCTGTTTTTT. Protein sequence: CASKDRGPNTGELFF.

The V gene is TRBV10-2, the J gene TRBJ2-1, with TRBD2 matching 12 bases. Germline V gene data show CDR1 as WSHSY and CDR2 as SAAADI. Germline trimming cut 6 bases from V and 5 bases from J; bases unmatched to any gene: 5. CDR3 length equals 15 residues. In nucleotides, the CDR3 is TGCGCCAGCAGGACTAGCGGGAGACGGGACAATGAGCAGTTCTTC. The encoded protein is CASRTSGRRDNEQFF.

The chain uses TRBV7-2 and TRBJ2-6; D is possibly TRBD1 (5 bases). Germline CDR1 SGHTA, CDR2 FQGNSA. Deletions cut 5 bases from V and 6 bases from J, with 20 bases between. The CDR3 has 17 residues. This CDR3 is CASSTTVPGAQANVLTF. CDR3 nucleotides: TGTGCCAGCAGCACGACAGTCCCCGGCGCTCAGGCCAACGTCCTGACTTTC.

In nucleotides, the CDR3 is TGTGCCAGCAGGTTACAGGGCATCTCTGGAAACACCATATATTTT. It encodes CASRLQGISGNTIYF. The chain employs TRBV21-1 and TRBJ1-3; the table names TRBD1, a call not compared with the DNA. TRBV21-1 is reported as a pseudogene. CDR3 length: 15 amino acids.